This TCR beta chain was observed in a study of regulatory T cells in long-lasting Graves disease. Sequencing libraries for TCR beta were prepared with iRepertoire HTBI primers and Arm-PCR of CDR3 regions. TCRdb independently ran MiXCR on the multiplex PCR reads; one entry per CDR3 protein. The sample lists hundreds of thousands of distinct CDR3 sequences, around 11% occurring once. Sample time point: newly diagnosed GD, antithyroid drugs for less than 3 months. PBMC RNA served as the TCR library source. This clonotype was seen at least ten times. Germline V lookup: CDR1 GTSNPN, CDR2 SVGIG (reference sequence). The CDR3 has 14 amino acids. V was clipped by 4 bases and J by 2 bases; unmatched bases: 6. These records were also assigned to another study, of T cells in Graves' hyperthyroidism and ophthalmopathy.

The J gene is TRBJ2-5, the V gene TRBV30, with TRBD1 matching 8 bases. The material sequenced was peripheral blood mononuclear cells (PBMCs), taken at new diagnosis, from a patient treated with antithyroid drugs. The TCR comes from a woman in her twenties or thirties with Graves disease. CDR3 in DNA: TGTGCCTGGAATAGGGGACAGGCGCAAGAGACCCAGTACTTC. It specifies CAWNRGQAQETQYF.